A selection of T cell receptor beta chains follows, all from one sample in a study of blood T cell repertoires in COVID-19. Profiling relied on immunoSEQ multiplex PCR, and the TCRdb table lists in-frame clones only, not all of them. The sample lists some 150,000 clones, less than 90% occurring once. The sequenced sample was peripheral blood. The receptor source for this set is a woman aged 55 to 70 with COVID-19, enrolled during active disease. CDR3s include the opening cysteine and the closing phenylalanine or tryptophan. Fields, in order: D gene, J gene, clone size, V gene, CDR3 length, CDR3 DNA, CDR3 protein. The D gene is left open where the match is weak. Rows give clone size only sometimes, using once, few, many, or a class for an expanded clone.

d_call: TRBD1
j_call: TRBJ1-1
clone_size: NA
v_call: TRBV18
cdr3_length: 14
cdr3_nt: TGTGCCAGCTCACTGGGACAGGGGAACACTGAAGCTTTCTTT
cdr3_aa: CASSLGQGNTEAFF

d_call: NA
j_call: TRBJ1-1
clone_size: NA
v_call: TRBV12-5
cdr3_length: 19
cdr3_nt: TGTGCTAGTGGTTTGGTACGACCAATAACAGGGATTGAGTGCACTGAAGCTTTCTTT
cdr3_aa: CASGLVRPITGIECTEAFF

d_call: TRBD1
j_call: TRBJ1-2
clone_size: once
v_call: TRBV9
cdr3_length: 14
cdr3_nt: TGTGCCAGCAGTCGGGACAGGGGAAGTGATGGCTACACCTTC
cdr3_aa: CASSRDRGSDGYTF

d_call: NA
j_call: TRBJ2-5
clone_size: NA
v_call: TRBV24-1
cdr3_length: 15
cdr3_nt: TGTGCCACCAGTGAGCCCGATCAGCGGATAGAGACCCAGTACTTC
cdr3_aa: CATSEPDQRIETQYF

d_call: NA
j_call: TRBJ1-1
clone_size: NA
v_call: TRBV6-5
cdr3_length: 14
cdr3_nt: TGTGCCATCAACCGCGGGTTGGAGAACACTGAAGCTTTCTTT
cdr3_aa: CAINRGLENTEAFF

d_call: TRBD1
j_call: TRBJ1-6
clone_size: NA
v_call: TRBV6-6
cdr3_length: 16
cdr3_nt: TGTGCCAGCAGTTACTCGGAGGGGGCGCGGGGTTCACCCCTCCACTTT
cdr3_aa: CASSYSEGARGSPLHF

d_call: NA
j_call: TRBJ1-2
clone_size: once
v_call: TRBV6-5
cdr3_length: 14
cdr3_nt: TGTGCCAGCAGCCCCGGACTGACTAACTATGGCTACACCTTC
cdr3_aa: CASSPGLTNYGYTF

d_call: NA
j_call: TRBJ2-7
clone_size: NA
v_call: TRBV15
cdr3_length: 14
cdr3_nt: TGTGCCACCAGCAGAGAGATAGTCTCCTACGAGCAGTACTTC
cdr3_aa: CATSREIVSYEQYF

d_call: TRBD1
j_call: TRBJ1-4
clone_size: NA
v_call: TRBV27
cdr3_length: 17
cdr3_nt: TGTGCCAGCAGTTCGACAGGGCTTATGGGCGAGAATGAAAAACTGTTTTTT
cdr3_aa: CASSSTGLMGENEKLFF

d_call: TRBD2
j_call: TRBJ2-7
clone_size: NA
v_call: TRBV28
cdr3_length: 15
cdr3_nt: TGTGCCAGCAGTTACGGGACTAGCGGGAGTTACGAGCAGTACTTC
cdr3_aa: CASSYGTSGSYEQYF

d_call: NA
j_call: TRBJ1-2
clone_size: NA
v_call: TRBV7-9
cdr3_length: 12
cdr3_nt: TGTGCCAGCAGCTCCTCAGGGGTGGGCTACACCTTC
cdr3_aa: CASSSSGVGYTF

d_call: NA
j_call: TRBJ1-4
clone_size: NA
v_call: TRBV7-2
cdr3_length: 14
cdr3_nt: TGTGCCAGCAGCTTAGCCGGGACTAATGAAAAACTGTTTTTT
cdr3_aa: CASSLAGTNEKLFF

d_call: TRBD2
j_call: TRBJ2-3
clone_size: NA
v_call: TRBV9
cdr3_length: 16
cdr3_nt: TGTGCCAGCAGCGGGGTAGCGGGAGGTCGTACAGATACGCAGTATTTT
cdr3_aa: CASSGVAGGRTDTQYF

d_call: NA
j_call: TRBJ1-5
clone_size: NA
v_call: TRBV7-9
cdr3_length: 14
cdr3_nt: TGTGCCAGCAGCTTGCAGGGCACCAATCAGCCCCAGCATTTT
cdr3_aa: CASSLQGTNQPQHF

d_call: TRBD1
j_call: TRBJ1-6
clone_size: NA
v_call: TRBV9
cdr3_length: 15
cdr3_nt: TGTGCCAGCAGCGTAGTCCCAGGGGGTCTGTCACCCCTCCACTTT
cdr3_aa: CASSVVPGGLSPLHF

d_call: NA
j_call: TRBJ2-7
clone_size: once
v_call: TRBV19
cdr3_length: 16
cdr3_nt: TGTGCCAGTAGTATGGGTGGGGGCCCTATCGGCTACGAGCAGTACTTC
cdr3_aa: CASSMGGGPIGYEQYF

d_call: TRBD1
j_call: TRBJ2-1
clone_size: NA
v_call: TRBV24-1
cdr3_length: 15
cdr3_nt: TGTGCCACCAGTGATCCCGGGACAGGGCGCCTTGAGCAGTTCTTC
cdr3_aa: CATSDPGTGRLEQFF

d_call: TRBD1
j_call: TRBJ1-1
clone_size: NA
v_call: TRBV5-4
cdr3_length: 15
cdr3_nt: TGTGCCAGCAGCTGGGGACAGGGCTGGGGCACTGAAGCTTTCTTT
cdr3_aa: CASSWGQGWGTEAFF

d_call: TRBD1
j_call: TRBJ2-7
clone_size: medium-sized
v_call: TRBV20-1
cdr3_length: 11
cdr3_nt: TGCAGTGGGACAGGGTTGAACGAGCAGTACTTC
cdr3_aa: CSGTGLNEQYF

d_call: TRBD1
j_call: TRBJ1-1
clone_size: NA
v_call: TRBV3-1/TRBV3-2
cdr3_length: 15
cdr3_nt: TGTGCCAGCAGCCAAGATACTAGGAACAGGGGTGAAGCTTTCTTT
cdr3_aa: CASSQDTRNRGEAFF

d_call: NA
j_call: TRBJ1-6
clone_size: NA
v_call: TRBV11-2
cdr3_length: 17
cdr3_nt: TGTGCCAGCAGCTTAGAACCGGGAGGCTCCTATAATTCACCCCTCCACTTT
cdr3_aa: CASSLEPGGSYNSPLHF

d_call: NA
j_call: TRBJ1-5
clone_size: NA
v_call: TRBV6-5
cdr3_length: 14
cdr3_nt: TGTGCCAGCAGGTCGGACACCCCCAATCAGCCCCAGCATTTT
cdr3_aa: CASRSDTPNQPQHF

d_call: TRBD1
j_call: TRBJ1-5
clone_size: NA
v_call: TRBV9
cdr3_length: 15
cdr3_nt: TGTGCCAGCAGCGTGACAGGGAATAGCAATCAGCCCCAGCATTTT
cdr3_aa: CASSVTGNSNQPQHF

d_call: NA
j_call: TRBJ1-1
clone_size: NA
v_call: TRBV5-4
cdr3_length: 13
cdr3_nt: TGTGCCAGCAGCTTAGGACTGGACACTGAAGCTTTCTTT
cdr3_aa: CASSLGLDTEAFF

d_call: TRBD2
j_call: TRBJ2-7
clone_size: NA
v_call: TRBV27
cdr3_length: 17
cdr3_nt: TGTGCCAGCAGTCCCCTGACCAGTAGCGGGATTACGTACGAGCAGTACTTC
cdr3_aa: CASSPLTSSGITYEQYF

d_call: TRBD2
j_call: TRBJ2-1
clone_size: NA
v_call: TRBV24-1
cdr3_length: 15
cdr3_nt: TGTGCCACCAGAGCGGGAGGTCCTCTGGGTAATGAGCAGTTCTTC
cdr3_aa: CATRAGGPLGNEQFF

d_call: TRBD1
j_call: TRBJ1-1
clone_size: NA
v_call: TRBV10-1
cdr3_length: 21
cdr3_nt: TGCGCCAGCAGTGAGCTAAAGAGGACAGGGCGTATGAAGGGCTGGGACACTGAAGCTTTCTTT
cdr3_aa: CASSELKRTGRMKGWDTEAFF

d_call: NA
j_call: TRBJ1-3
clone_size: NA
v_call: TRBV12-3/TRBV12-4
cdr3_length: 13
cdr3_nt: TGTGCCAGCAGTCCCGGCGGGGGGAACACCATATATTTT
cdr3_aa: CASSPGGGNTIYF

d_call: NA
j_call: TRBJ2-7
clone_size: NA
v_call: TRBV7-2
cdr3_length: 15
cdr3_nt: TGTGCCAGCAGCTTAGAGGCAGGGCGCTCCTACGAGCAGTACTTC
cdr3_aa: CASSLEAGRSYEQYF

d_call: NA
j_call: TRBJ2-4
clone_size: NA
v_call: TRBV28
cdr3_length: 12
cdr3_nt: TGTGCCAGCGACCAAAAGCAGGGTCGTCAGTACTTC
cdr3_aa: CASDQKQGRQYF

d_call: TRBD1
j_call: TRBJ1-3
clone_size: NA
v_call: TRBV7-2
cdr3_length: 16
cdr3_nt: TGTGCCAGCAGCATGGGACAGGCGAGCTCTGGAAACACCATATATTTT
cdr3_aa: CASSMGQASSGNTIYF

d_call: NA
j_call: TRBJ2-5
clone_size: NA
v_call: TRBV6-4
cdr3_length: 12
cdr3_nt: TGTGCCATCCGAGCCTTCCAAGAGACCCAGTACTTC
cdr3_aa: CAIRAFQETQYF

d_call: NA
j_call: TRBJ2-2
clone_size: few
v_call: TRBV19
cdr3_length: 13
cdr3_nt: TGTGCCAGTAGGTCCACTTTCACCGGGGAGCTGTTTTTT
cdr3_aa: CASRSTFTGELFF

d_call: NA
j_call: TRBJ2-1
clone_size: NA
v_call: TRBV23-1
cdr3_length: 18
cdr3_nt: TGCGCCAGCAGCCAAGCCCCTTGGGGGGAAAGCTCCTACAATGAGCAGTTCTTC
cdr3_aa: CASSQAPWGESSYNEQFF

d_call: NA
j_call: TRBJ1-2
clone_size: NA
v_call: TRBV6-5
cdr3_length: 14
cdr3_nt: TGTGCCAGCAGTTACAGCGGGGGAAAACGGGGCTACACCTTC
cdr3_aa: CASSYSGGKRGYTF

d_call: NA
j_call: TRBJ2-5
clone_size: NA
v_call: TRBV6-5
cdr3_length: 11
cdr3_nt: TGTGCCAGCGTCAGGGAAGAGACCCAGTACTTC
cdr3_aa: CASVREETQYF

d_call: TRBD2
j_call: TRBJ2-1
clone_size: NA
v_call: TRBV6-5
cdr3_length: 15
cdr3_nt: TGTGCCAGCAGATTCGGACTAGCGGGGGACAATGAGCAGTTCTTC
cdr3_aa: CASRFGLAGDNEQFF

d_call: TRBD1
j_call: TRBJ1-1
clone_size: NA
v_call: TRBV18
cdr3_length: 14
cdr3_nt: TGTGCCAGCTCACCGCAACGACAGGGGACTGAAGCTTTCTTT
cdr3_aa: CASSPQRQGTEAFF

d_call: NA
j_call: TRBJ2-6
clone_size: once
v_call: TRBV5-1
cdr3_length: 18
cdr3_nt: TGCGCCAGCAGCTTGGCCCTCGCAGGGACTGTGGGGGCCAACGTCCTGACTTTC
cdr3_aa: CASSLALAGTVGANVLTF

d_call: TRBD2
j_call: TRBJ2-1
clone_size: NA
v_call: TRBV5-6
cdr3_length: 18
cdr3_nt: TGTGCCAGCAGCTTAAGTACTAGCGGGAGGGTCGCATACAATGAGCAGTTCTTC
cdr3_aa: CASSLSTSGRVAYNEQFF

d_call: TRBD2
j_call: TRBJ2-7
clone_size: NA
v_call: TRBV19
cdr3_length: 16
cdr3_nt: TGTGCCACCTCTGACCTTGGGACTAGCGGACGATACGAGCAGTACTTC
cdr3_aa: CATSDLGTSGRYEQYF

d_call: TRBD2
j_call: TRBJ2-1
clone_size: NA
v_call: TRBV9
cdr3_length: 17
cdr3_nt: TGTGCCAGCAGCGTACTAGCGGGAGGACTAGTCTACAATGAGCAGTTCTTC
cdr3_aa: CASSVLAGGLVYNEQFF

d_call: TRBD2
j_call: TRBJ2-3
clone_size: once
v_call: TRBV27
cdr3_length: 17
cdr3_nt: TGTGCCAGCAGTCCCCCGGGACTAGCGGGAATGACAGATACGCAGTATTTT
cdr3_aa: CASSPPGLAGMTDTQYF

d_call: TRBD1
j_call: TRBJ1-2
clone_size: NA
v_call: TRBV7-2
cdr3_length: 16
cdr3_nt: TGTGCCAGCAGCTTAGCTACGGGACAGGGGAGGGCTGGCTACACCTTC
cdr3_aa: CASSLATGQGRAGYTF

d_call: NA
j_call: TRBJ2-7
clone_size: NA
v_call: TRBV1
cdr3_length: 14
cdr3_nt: TGCACCAGCAGCCAAGTTTCCAGGGTGGACGAGCAGTACTTC
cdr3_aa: CTSSQVSRVDEQYF

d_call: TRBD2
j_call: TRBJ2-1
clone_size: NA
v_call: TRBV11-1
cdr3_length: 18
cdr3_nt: TGTGCCAGCAGCTTAGCGACTTTAGCGGGAGGGTACTACAATGAGCAGTTCTTC
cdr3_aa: CASSLATLAGGYYNEQFF

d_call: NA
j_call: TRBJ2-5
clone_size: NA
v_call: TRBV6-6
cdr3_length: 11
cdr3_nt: TGTGCCAGCAGTTCCTTGGAGACCCAGTACTTC
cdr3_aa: CASSSLETQYF

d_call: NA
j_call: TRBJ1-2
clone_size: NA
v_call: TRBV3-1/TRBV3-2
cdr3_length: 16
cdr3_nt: TGTGCCAGCAGCCAAGAGGGCAGAAAATCTAACTATGGCTACACCTTC
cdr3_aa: CASSQEGRKSNYGYTF

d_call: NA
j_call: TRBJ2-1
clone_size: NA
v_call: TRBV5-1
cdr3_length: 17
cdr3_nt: TGCGCCAGCAGCTTGGTGGGGGGAACGGGATCCTACAATGAGCAGTTCTTC
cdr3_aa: CASSLVGGTGSYNEQFF

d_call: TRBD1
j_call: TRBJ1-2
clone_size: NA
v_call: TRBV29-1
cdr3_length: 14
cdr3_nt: TGCAGCGTTGACGGGGGGACAGGGTACTATGGCTACACCTTC
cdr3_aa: CSVDGGTGYYGYTF

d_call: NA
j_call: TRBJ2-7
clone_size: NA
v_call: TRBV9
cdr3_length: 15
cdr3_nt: TGTGCCAGCAGCGCCAGACTAGGTGGCCGGGGCGAGCAGTACTTC
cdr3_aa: CASSARLGGRGEQYF

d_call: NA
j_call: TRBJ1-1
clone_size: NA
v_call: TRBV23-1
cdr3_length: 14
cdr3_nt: TGCGCCAGCAGCCAGCCCAGGCCCCCAAGGGAAGCTTTCTTT
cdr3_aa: CASSQPRPPREAFF

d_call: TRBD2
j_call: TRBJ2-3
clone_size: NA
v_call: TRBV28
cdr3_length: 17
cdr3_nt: TGTGCCAGCACCCCCTCCCCCGGACTAGCGGGAGCAGATACGCAGTATTTT
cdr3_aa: CASTPSPGLAGADTQYF

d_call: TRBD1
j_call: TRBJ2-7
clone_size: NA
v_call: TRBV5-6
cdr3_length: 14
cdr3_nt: TGTGCCAGCAGCCCGGGGACAGGGAACGACGAGCAGTACTTC
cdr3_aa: CASSPGTGNDEQYF

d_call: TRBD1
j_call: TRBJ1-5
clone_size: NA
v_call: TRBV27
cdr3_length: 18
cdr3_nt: TGTGCCAGCAGTTTCTCCCGGACAGGGGGAATGGGCAATCAGCCCCAGCATTTT
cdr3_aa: CASSFSRTGGMGNQPQHF